This TCR beta chain came from a study of blood T cell repertoires in COVID-19. Study context: Italy, Spain and the United States were the sources of the convalescent and acute COVID-19 samples. Sources were T cells, B-cell-depleted T cells, or PBMCs; the material itself was cDNA or gDNA.

Trimming shortened V by 4 bases and J by 4 bases, and 16 bases separated the two germline ends. Germline-derived CDR1 and CDR2 are SEHNR and FQNEAQ (reference sequence). The CDR3 is 16 residues long. In the authors' workflow: Using reference gene primer amplification, nucleated cell counts were estimated. Generated by immunoSEQ multiplex PCR, the TCRdb table keeps only in-frame clones and is missing some. V and J calls and clone size are copied from that table; D and trimming were computed from the DNA. The sample yields around 80,000 clones, about 82% seen once. The TCR was taken from a woman older than 75 with active or convalescent COVID-19. The material sequenced was peripheral blood. The genes are TRBV7-9 and TRBJ2-2; possible D gene TRBD1, 6 bases. In DNA form, the CDR3 reads TGTGCCAGCAGCTCACGACAGGAACGGGGCACCGGGGAGCTGTTTTTT. Its translation is CASSSRQERGTGELFF.